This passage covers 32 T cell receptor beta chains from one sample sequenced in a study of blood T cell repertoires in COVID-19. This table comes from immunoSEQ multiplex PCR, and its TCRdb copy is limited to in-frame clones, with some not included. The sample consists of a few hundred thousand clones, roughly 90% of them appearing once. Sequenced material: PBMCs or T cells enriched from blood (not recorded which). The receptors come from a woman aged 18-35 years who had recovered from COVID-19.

CDR3 nucleotides: TGCAGCCCGGGTGCTGACAGGGGGCTCACAGATACGCAGTATTTT. Translating it yields CSPGADRGLTDTQYF. The gene calls are TRBV29-1 and TRBJ2-3, with 10 positions matching TRBD1. There are 15 residues in the CDR3. Germline CDR1 is SQVTM and CDR2 is ANQGSEA. The junction had 10 bases not matched to a gene; V was cut back by 8 bases and J by 2 bases.

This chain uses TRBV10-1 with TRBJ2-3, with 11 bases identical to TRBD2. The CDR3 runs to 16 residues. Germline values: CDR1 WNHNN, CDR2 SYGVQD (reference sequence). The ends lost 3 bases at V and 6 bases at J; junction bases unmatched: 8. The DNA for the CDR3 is TGCGCCAGCAGTGAAAGACTAGCGGGGTTGCAGGATACGCAGTATTTT. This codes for CASSERLAGLQDTQYF.

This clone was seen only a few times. The CDR3 DNA follows: TGTGCCAGCAGTTTACTAGAAGCCAAAAACATTCAGTACTTC. This encodes CASSLLEAKNIQYF. The V call is TRBV27, the J call TRBJ2-4, with no clear D. The length of the CDR3 is 14 residues. Germline CDR1 MNHEY, CDR2 SMNVEV (reference sequence). V lost 2 bases and J lost 0, with 5 bases in between.

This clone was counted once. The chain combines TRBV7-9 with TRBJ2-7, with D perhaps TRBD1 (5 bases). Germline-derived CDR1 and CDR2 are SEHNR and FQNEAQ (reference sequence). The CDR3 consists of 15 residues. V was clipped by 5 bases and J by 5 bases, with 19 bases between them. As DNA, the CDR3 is TGTGCCAGCAGCATTAAACCGGACAAAATACACGAGCAGTACTTC. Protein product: CASSIKPDKIHEQYF.

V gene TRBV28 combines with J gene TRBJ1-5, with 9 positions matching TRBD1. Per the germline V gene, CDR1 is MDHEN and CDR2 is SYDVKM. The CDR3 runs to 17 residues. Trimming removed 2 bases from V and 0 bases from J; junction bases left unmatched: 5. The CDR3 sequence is CASSLAGTGNSNQPQHF. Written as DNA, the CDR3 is TGTGCCAGCAGTTTAGCCGGGACAGGGAATAGCAATCAGCCCCAGCATTTT. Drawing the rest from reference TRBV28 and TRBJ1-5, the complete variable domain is DVKVTQSSRYLVKRTGEKVFLECVQDMDHENMFWYRQDPGLGLRLIYFSYDVKMKEKGDIPEGYSVSREKKERFSLILESASTNQTSMYLCASSLAGTGNSNQPQHFGDGTRLSIL.

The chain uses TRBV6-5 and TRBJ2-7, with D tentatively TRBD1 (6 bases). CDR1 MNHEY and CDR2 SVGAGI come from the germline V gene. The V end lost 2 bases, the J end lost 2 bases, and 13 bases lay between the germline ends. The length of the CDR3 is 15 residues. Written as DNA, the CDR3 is TGTGCCAGCAGTTACGGGACACCAGCCGCCTACGAGCAGTACTTC. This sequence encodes CASSYGTPAAYEQYF.

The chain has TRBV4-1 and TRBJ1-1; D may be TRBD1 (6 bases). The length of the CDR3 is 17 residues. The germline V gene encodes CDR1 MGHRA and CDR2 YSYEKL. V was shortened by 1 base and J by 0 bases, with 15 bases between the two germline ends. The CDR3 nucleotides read TGCGCCAGCAGCCAAGGCGCTCCGGGACAAGTGAACACTGAAGCTTTCTTT. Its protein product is CASSQGAPGQVNTEAFF.

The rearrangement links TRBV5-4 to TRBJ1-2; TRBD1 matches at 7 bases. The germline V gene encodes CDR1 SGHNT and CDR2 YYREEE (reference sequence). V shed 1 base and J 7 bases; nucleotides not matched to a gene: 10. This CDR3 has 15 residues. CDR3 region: CASSLPQGGIGGYTF. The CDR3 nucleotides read TGTGCCAGCAGCTTGCCCCAGGGGGGCATCGGTGGCTACACCTTC. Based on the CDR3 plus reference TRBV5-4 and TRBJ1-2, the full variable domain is ETGVTQSPTHLIKTRGQQVTLRCSSQSGHNTVSWYQQALGQGPQFIFQYYREEENGRGNFPPRFSGLQFPNYSSELNVNALELDDSALYLCASSLPQGGIGGYTFGSGTRLTVV.

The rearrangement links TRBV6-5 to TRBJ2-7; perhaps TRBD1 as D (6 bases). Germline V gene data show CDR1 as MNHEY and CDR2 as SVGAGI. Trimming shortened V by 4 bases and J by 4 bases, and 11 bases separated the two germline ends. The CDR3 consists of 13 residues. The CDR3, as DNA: TGTGCCAGCAGTTCAGGGGTTGGGTACGAGCAGTACTTC. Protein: CASSSGVGYEQYF.

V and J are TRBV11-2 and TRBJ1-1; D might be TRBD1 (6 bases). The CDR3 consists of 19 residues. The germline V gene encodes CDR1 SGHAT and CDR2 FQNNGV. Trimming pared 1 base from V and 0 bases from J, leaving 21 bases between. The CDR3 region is CASSLGPNRVGAMNTEAFF. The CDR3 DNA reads TGTGCCAGCAGCTTAGGACCTAACAGGGTTGGGGCTATGAACACTGAAGCTTTCTTT.

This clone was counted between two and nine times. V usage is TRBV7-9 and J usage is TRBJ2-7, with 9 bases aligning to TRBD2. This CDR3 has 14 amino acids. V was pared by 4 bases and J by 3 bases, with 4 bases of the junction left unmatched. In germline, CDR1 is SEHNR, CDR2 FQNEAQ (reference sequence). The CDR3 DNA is TGTGCCAGCAGCTCTAGCGGGGCCTACTACGAGCAGTACTTC. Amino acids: CASSSSGAYYEQYF.

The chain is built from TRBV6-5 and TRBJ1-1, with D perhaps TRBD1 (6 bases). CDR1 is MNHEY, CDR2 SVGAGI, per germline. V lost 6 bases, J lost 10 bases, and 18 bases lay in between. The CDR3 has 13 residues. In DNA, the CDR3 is TGTGCCAGCAGCCGGGGGGACACTATGGGAGCTTTCTTT. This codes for CASSRGDTMGAFF.

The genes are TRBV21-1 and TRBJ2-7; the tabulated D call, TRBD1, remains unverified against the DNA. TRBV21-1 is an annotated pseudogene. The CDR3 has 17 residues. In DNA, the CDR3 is TGTGCCAGCAAGGGGCAGGGGGCGAGGATTAGGATGCACGAGCAGTACTTC. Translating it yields CASKGQGARIRMHEQYF.

The CDR3 region is CAWSSLGAGSSGNTIYF. As DNA, the CDR3 is TGTGCCTGGAGTTCACTAGGTGCGGGGAGCTCTGGAAACACCATATATTTT. This rearrangement joins TRBV30 to TRBJ1-3; D remains ambiguous. The germline V gene encodes CDR1 GTSNPN and CDR2 SVGIG (reference sequence). This CDR3 comprises 17 residues. V gave up 2 bases and J gave up 0 bases, with 17 bases separating them.

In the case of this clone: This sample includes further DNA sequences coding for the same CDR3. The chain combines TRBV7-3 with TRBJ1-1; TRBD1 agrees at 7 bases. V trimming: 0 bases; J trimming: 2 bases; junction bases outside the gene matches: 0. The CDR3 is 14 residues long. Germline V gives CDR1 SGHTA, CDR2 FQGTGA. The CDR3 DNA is TGTGCCAGCAGCTTAACAGGGGGCAACACTGAAGCTTTCTTT. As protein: CASSLTGGNTEAFF. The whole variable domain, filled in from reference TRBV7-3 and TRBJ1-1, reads GAGVSQTPSNKVTEKGKYVELRCDPISGHTALYWYRQSLGQGPEFLIYFQGTGAADDSGLPNDRFFAVRPEGSVSTLKIQRTERGDSAVYLCASSLTGGNTEAFFGQGTRLTVV.

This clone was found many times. CDR3 coding DNA: TGTGCCAGCAGCGTAGGGGGACTAGCAATGTATGAGCAGTTCTTC. Its protein product is CASSVGGLAMYEQFF. This chain links TRBV9 with TRBJ2-1; 9 positions match TRBD2. This CDR3 is 15 amino acids long. V shed 0 bases and J 8 bases; nucleotides not matched to a gene: 6. From germline, CDR1 is SGDLS and CDR2 YYNGEE.

CDR3 in DNA: TGTGCCAGCAGCCCATCCGATCGATCGGGACAGGGGGCCCACTATGGCTACACCTTC. Its translation: CASSPSDRSGQGAHYGYTF. The genes are TRBV13 and TRBJ1-2; 12 bases fit TRBD1. The CDR3 has 19 amino acids. V gave up 5 bases and J gave up 3 bases; unmatched junction bases: 16. Germline V gene sequence: CDR1 PRHDT, CDR2 FYEKMQ (reference sequence).

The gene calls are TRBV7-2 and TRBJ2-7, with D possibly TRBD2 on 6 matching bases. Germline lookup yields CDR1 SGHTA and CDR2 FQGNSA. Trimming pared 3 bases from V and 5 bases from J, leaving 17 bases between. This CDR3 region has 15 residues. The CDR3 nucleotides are TGTGCCAGCAGCTTTCCCCCGGGCGGGGTGAACGAGCAGTACTTC. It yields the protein CASSFPPGGVNEQYF.

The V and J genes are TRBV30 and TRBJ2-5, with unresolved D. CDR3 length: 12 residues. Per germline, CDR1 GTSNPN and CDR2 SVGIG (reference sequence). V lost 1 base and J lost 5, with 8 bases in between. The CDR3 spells CAWSDSRETQYF. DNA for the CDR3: TGTGCCTGGAGTGACTCGCGGGAGACCCAGTACTTC.

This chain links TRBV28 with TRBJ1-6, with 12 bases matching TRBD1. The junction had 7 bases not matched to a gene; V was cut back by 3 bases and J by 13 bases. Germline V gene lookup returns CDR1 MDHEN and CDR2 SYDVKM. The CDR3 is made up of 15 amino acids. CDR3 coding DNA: TGTGCCAGCAGTTTTTCCGGGACAGGGGGCCTGCCCCTCCACTTT. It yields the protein CASSFSGTGGLPLHF. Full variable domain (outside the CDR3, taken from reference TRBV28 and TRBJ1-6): DVKVTQSSRYLVKRTGEKVFLECVQDMDHENMFWYRQDPGLGLRLIYFSYDVKMKEKGDIPEGYSVSREKKERFSLILESASTNQTSMYLCASSFSGTGGLPLHFGNGTRLTVT.

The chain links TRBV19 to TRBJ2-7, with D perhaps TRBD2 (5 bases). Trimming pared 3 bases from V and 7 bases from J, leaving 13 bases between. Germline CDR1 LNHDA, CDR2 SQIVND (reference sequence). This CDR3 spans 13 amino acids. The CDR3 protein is CASSIPTMTEQYF. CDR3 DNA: TGTGCCAGTAGTATCCCGACTATGACAGAGCAGTACTTC.

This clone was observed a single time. CDR3 amino acids: CSANKGDGYTF. CDR3 bases: TGCAGTGCCAACAAGGGAGACGGCTACACCTTC. The chain combines TRBV20-1 with TRBJ1-2; D ambiguous. Trimming cost V 6 bases and J 8 bases, with 13 bases left between them. CDR3 length: 11 amino acids. Germline loops: CDR1 DFQATT, CDR2 SNEGSKA (reference sequence).

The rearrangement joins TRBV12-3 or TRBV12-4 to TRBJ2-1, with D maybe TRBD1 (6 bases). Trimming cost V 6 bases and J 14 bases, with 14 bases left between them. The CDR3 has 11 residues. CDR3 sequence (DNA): TGTGCCAGCAGCCGCGGACAGAATAAGTTCTTC. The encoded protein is CASSRGQNKFF.

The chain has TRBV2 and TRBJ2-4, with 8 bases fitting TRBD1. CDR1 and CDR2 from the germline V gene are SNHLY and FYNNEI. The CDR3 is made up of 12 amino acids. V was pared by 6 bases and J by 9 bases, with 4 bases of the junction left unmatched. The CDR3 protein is CASRDRGGIQYF. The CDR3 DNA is TGTGCCAGCAGAGACAGGGGAGGCATTCAGTACTTC.

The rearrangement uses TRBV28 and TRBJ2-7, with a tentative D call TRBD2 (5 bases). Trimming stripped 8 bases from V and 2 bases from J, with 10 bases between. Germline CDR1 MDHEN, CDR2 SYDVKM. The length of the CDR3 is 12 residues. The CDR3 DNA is TGTGCCAGCGAGGACTCTACCTACGAGCAGTACTTC. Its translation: CASEDSTYEQYF.

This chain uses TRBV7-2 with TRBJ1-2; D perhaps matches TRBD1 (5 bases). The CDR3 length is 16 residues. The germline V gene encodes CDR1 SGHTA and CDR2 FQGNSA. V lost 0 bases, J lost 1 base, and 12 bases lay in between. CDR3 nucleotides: TGTGCCAGCAGCTTAGCCACAGGCGCCCGTAACTATGGCTACACCTTC. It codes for CASSLATGARNYGYTF.

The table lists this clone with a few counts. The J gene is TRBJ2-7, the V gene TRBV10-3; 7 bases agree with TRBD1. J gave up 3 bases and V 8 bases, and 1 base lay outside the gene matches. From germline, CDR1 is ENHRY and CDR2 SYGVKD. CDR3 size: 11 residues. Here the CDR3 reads CAIGDSYEQYF. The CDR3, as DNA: TGTGCCATCGGGGACAGCTACGAGCAGTACTTC.

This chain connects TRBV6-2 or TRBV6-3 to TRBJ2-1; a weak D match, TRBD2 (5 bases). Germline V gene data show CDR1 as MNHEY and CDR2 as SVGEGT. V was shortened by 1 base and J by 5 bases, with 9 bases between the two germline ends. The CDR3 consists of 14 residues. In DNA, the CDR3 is TGTGCCAGCAGTTACTGGGTGGGAGACAATGAGCAGTTCTTC. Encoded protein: CASSYWVGDNEQFF.

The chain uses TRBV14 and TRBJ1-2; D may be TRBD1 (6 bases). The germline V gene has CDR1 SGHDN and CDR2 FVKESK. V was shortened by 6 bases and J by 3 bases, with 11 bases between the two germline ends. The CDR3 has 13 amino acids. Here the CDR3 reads CASSNRAYYGYTF. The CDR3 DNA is TGTGCCAGCAGTAACAGGGCGTACTATGGCTACACCTTC. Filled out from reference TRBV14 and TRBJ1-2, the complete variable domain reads EAGVTQFPSHSVIEKGQTVTLRCDPISGHDNLYWYRRVMGKEIKFLLHFVKESKQDESGMPNNRFLAERTGGTYSTLKVQPAELEDSGVYFCASSNRAYYGYTFGSGTRLTVV.

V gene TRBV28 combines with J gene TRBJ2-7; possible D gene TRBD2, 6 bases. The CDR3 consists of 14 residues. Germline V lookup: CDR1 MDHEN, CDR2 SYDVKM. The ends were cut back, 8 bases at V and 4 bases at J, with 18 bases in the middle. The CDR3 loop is CASHEPGTSYEQYF. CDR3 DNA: TGTGCCAGCCATGAGCCCGGGACTTCTTACGAGCAGTACTTC.

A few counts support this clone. CDR3 loop: CASSQAGVPDTQYF. CDR3 bases: TGCGCCAGCAGCCAAGCAGGGGTCCCAGATACGCAGTATTTT. V gene TRBV4-3 combines with J gene TRBJ2-3; weak D call: TRBD1 (6 bases). Trimming cost V 1 base and J 4 bases, with 9 bases left between them. The CDR3 totals 14 residues. CDR1 and CDR2 (germline): LGHNA, YSLEER.

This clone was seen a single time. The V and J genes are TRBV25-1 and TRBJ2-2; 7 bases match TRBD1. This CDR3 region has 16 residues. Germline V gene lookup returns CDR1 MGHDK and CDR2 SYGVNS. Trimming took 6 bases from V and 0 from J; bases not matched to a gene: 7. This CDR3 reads CASRKSGTANTGELFF. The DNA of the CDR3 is TGTGCCAGCAGGAAGTCCGGGACAGCGAACACCGGGGAGCTGTTTTTT.